A selection of T cell receptor beta chains follows, all from one sample in a study of early T cells in non-severe SARS-CoV-2 infection. TCRdb re-called the 5' RACE reads through MiXCR, storing one row per CDR3 protein. The profile covers tens of thousands of distinct CDR3 sequences, with around 7% appearing a single time and 20% to 25% taken by the ten largest. The sample here was whole blood, taken at baseline. The receptors originated from an adult who was a healthcare worker with PCR-confirmed SARS-CoV-2 infection or an uninfected control (not recorded which). Each CDR3 is given with its conserved first and last residue. Fields, in order: D gene, V gene, clone size, J gene, CDR3 DNA, CDR3 protein. The D gene is left open where the match is weak. Size values are once, few and many counts, or a class for expanded clones, and some rows have none.

>-|TRBV5-1|many|TRBJ2-7
TGCGCCAGCAGGTCGGAAGGAGGGGCCTACGAGCAGTACTTC
CASRSEGGAYEQYF
>-|TRBV5-6|many|TRBJ2-3
TGTGCCAGCAGCCCCGGGACTTACACAGATACGCAGTATTTT
CASSPGTYTDTQYF
>TRBD2|TRBV20-1|many|TRBJ2-7
TGCAGTGCTGGAAGGACTAGTTTCGGGAACGAGCAGTACTTC
CSAGRTSFGNEQYF
>TRBD1|TRBV24-1|many|TRBJ2-1
TGTGCCACCAGTGTTTCTGCCGACAGGGATGAGCAGTTCTTC
CATSVSADRDEQFF
>-|TRBV20-1|-|TRBJ2-7
TGCAGTGCAGACCCGAGCTCCTACGAGCAGTACTTC
CSADPSSYEQYF
>TRBD1|TRBV11-2|-|TRBJ2-7
TGTGCCAGCAGCTTAGGTACCGGGACAGGAACCTACGAGCAGTACTTC
CASSLGTGTGTYEQYF
>-|TRBV29-1|many|TRBJ2-5
TGCAGCTATGCGGAGGGAGTGGGAGAGACCCAGTACTTC
CSYAEGVGETQYF
>-|TRBV28|few|TRBJ2-7
TGTGCCAGCAGTTTGGGTTTTGATGGTACGCCGACTCGCGAGCAGTACTTC
CASSLGFDGTPTREQYF
>-|TRBV28|few|TRBJ2-3
TGTGCCAGCAGCGTTCACAGGAGACTAAGCACAGATACGCAGTATTTT
CASSVHRRLSTDTQYF
>-|TRBV30|many|TRBJ1-2
TGTGCCGTCAGGGGTAACTATGGCTACACCTTC
CAVRGNYGYTF
>TRBD1|TRBV7-2|many|TRBJ2-3
TGTGCCAGCAGCCGACAGGGAGTGAGAGATACGCAGTATTTT
CASSRQGVRDTQYF
>TRBD1|TRBV2|few|TRBJ1-5
TGTGCCAGCAAGGGGACAGGGCTTCAGCCCCAGCATTTT
CASKGTGLQPQHF
>-|TRBV29-1|-|TRBJ1-1
TGCAGCGTTGATAGGACACAGACTGAAGCTTTCTTT
CSVDRTQTEAFF
>-|TRBV10-2|many|TRBJ2-4
TGCGCCAGCAGTGAGGCAGGGGCCGAAAACATTCAGTACTTC
CASSEAGAENIQYF
>TRBD2|TRBV29-1|-|TRBJ2-3
TGCAGCGGAAAATCCGTAGCGGGACTTAGCACAGATACGCAGTATTTT
CSGKSVAGLSTDTQYF
>-|TRBV7-9|-|TRBJ2-7
TGTGCCAGCAGCCGACAGGAAAACTACGAGCAGTACTTC
CASSRQENYEQYF
>TRBD2|TRBV10-3|few|TRBJ2-1
TGTGCCATCAGTGAGCGGGAGGGAGTCTACAATGAGCAGTTCTTC
CAISEREGVYNEQFF
>-|TRBV20-1|-|TRBJ2-1
TGCAGTGTAGGTTCCTACAATGAGCAGTTCTTC
CSVGSYNEQFF
>-|TRBV4-2|medium-sized|TRBJ2-2
TGTGCCAGCAGCCAAGGCAGGGGCGGCGACACCGGGGAGCTGTTTTTT
CASSQGRGGDTGELFF
>-|TRBV29-1|few|TRBJ1-2
TGCACCATAGGACAGAATAACTATGGCTACACCTTC
CTIGQNNYGYTF
>-|TRBV6-6|-|TRBJ1-3
TGTGCCAGCAGTTTGAACGGAAACACCATATATTTT
CASSLNGNTIYF
>-|TRBV10-3|few|TRBJ2-2
TGTGCCATCAGTGAGTCGAAGACTTTTGTCGGGGAGCTGTTTTTT
CAISESKTFVGELFF
>TRBD1|TRBV7-3|many|TRBJ2-2
TGTGCCAGCAGCCCACGGGACAGGGCGGTTTCGTCCGGGGAGCTGTTTTTT
CASSPRDRAVSSGELFF
>TRBD2|TRBV5-1|many|TRBJ2-3
TGCGCCAGCACTGATAGCGGGGGGAGCACAGATACGCAGTATTTT
CASTDSGGSTDTQYF
>TRBD1|TRBV6-1|-|TRBJ1-2
TGTGCCAGCGGGATTGGGACAGGGGACTATGGCTACACCTTC
CASGIGTGDYGYTF
>-|TRBV29-1|-|TRBJ2-3
TGCAGCGTTGACGGGATAAGGACAGATACGCAGTATTTT
CSVDGIRTDTQYF
>-|TRBV20-1|few|TRBJ2-1
TGCAGTGCTAGAGATACCAATTCTAGCGAGGGTGTCAATGAGCAGTTCTTC
CSARDTNSSEGVNEQFF
>-|TRBV7-8|many|TRBJ2-7
TGTGCCAGCAGTTATAACCCCCTAAATCGGGAGCAGTACTTC
CASSYNPLNREQYF
>-|TRBV30|-|TRBJ1-2
TGTGCCTGGAGCCTAATGGGCTATGGCTACACCTTC
CAWSLMGYGYTF
>-|TRBV20-1|few|TRBJ1-2
TGCAGTGCTAGTATCGTCCCCGGGGGAAGGGATGGCTACACCTTC
CSASIVPGGRDGYTF
>-|TRBV7-3|many|TRBJ2-3
TGTGCCAGCAGCAAGACAGGAACAGATACGCAGTATTTT
CASSKTGTDTQYF
>-|TRBV11-2|many|TRBJ1-1
TGTGCCAGCAGCTTAAATGCGAGGGCTTTCTTT
CASSLNARAFF
>-|TRBV24-1|many|TRBJ1-5
TGTGCCACCAGTGACCCTGGGGGCAATCAGCCCCAGCATTTT
CATSDPGGNQPQHF
>TRBD1|TRBV18|-|TRBJ1-3
TGTGTCAGCTCCGGGGACAGCAGTTCCACCATATATTTT
CVSSGDSSSTIYF
>TRBD2|TRBV2|many|TRBJ2-3
TGTGCCAACAGTCCGGGACTAGCGGGAGGCTACACAGATACGCAGTATTTT
CANSPGLAGGYTDTQYF
>TRBD1|TRBV28|many|TRBJ2-5
TGTGCCAGCTACGAACCCGGGACAGGGGGCCGAGAGACCCAGTACTTC
CASYEPGTGGRETQYF
>TRBD1|TRBV19|-|TRBJ2-2
TGTGCCAGTAGTCCCGGGACAGTGAACACCGGGGAGCTGTTTTTT
CASSPGTVNTGELFF
>-|TRBV29-1|many|TRBJ2-3
TGCAGCGGTCTACCTAATCAGGGAGATACGCAGTATTTT
CSGLPNQGDTQYF
>-|TRBV4-1|many|TRBJ2-1
TGCGCCAGCAGCCAAGATCCGGCGTCGGACAATGAGCAGTTCTTC
CASSQDPASDNEQFF
>-|TRBV10-2|few|TRBJ1-3
TGCGCCAGCAGTGAGTCCAACACCATATATTTT
CASSESNTIYF